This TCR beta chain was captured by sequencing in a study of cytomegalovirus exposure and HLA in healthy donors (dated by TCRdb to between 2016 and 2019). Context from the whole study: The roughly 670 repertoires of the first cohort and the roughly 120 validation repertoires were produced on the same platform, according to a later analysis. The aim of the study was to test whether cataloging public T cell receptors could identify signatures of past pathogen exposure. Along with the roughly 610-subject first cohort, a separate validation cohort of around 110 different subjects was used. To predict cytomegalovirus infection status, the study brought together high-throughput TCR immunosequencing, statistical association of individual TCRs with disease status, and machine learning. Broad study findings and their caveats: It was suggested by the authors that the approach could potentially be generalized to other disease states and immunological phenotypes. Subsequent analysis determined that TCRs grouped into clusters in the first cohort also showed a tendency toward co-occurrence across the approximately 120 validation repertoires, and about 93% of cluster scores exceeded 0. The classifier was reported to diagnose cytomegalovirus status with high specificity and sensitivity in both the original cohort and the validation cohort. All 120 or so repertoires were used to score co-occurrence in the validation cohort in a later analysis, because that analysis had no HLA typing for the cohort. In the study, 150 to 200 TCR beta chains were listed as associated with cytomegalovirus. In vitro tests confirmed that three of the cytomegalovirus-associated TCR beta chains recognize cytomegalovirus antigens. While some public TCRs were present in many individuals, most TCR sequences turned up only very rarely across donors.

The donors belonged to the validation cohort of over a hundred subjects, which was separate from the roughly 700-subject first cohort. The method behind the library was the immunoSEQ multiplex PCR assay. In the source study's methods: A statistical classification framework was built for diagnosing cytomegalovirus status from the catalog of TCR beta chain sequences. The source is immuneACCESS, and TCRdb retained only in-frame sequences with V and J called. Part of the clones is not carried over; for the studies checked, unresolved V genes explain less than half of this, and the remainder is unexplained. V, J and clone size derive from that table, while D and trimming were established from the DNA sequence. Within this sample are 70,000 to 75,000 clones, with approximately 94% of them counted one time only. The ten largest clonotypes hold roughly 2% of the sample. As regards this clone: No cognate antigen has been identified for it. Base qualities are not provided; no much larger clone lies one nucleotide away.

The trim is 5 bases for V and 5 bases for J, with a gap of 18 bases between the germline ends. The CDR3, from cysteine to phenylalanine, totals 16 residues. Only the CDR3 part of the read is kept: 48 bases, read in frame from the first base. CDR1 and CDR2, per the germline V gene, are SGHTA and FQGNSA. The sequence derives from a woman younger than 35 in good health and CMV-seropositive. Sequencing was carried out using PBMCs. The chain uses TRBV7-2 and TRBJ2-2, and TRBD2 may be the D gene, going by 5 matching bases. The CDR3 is CASSPRTITSTGELFF. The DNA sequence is TGTGCCAGCAGCCCCCGGACGATTACTAGTACCGGGGAGCTGTTTTTT.